These 5 T cell receptor beta chains share one sample of origin, sequenced in a study of shared clonotypes between healthy human individuals. Libraries were prepared by immunoSEQ multiplex PCR; TCRdb keeps only in-frame clonotypes and omits some of them. The table includes 400,000 to 500,000 clones, 70% to 85% detected once. The sample was PBMCs. These receptors were collected from a woman between 40 and 50 years old in good health. Some clones in this sample may be carry-over from other donors' samples.

The chain is built from TRBV28 and TRBJ1-5, with D unresolved. V dropped 7 bases and J dropped 2 bases, with 6 bases sitting between them. This CDR3 has 12 residues. Germline CDR1 and CDR2: MDHEN and SYDVKM. Here the CDR3 reads CASNEGNQPQHF. The CDR3, as DNA: TGTGCCAGCAACGAGGGCAATCAGCCCCAGCATTTT.

This chain links TRBV5-4 with TRBJ1-1; D ambiguous. The V and J ends lost 3 bases and 11 bases respectively, with 17 bases between them. In germline, CDR1 is SGHNT, CDR2 YYREEE (reference sequence). The CDR3 loop spans 13 amino acids. The CDR3 is CASSSILLSNAFF. The DNA for the CDR3 is TGTGCCAGCAGCTCGATCCTACTGAGCAATGCTTTCTTT.

This clone was seen a few times. The chain joins TRBV19 to TRBJ2-1; 7 nucleotides line up with TRBD2. With V trimmed by 2 bases and J by 6 bases, 7 bases remained unmatched. This CDR3 has 15 residues. Germline loops: CDR1 LNHDA, CDR2 SQIVND (reference sequence). The CDR3 is CASSILAVSSNEQFF. The CDR3 DNA follows: TGTGCCAGTAGTATACTAGCGGTGAGCTCCAATGAGCAGTTCTTC. The complete variable domain, with remaining parts taken from reference TRBV19 and TRBJ2-1, reads DGGITQSPKYLFRKEGQNVTLSCEQNLNHDAMYWYRQDPGQGLRLIYYSQIVNDFQKGDIAEGYSVSREKKESFPLTVTSAQKNPTAFYLCASSILAVSSNEQFFGPGTRLTVL.

This rearrangement joins TRBV4-1 to TRBJ1-1, with TRBD1 matching 7 bases. The CDR3 runs 15 residues. In germline, CDR1 is MGHRA, CDR2 YSYEKL. V dropped 1 base and J dropped 1; count of bases not matched to a gene: 3. DNA for the CDR3: TGCGCCAGCAGCCAAGGACAGGGTCCGAACACTGAAGCTTTCTTT. It encodes CASSQGQGPNTEAFF.

The CDR3 DNA reads TGTGCCAGCAGCCCAGGACTAGCGGGAACCTACGAGCAGTACTTC. As protein: CASSPGLAGTYEQYF. The chain is built from TRBV11-1 and TRBJ2-5; 12 bases map to TRBD2. The end of the DNA aligns better with TRBJ2-7, so the J call may be wrong. CDR1 and CDR2 (germline): SGHAT, FQDESV (reference sequence). The CDR3 consists of 15 residues.